Below, one T cell receptor beta chain is given with its context. Its recognized antigen is unknown. No much larger clone is present one base from it, and per-base qualities are unavailable. To prepare the library, the immunoSEQ multiplex PCR assay was applied. Under the source paper's analysis protocol: A statistical classification framework was built for diagnosing cytomegalovirus status from the catalog of TCR beta chain sequences. In its TCRdb copy, this immuneACCESS table keeps in-frame sequences only and misses some clones. Where compared with another copy, unresolved V genes explain less than half of these, and the others have no known cause. D and trimming come from the DNA, and the V and J calls and clone size come from that table. A total of under 400,000 clones appear in this sample, approximately 91% of them only once. Approximately 0.96% of the sample is held by the ten biggest clonotypes.

Separate from the approximately 670-subject first cohort, the validation cohort of some 130 subjects was the group to which the donors belonged. At the junction V is shortened by 3 bases and J by 0 bases, with 16 bases in between. Via the germline V gene, CDR1 is KGHSH and CDR2 LQKENI. Spanning cysteine to phenylalanine, the CDR3 consists of 17 amino acids. Only CDR3 DNA remains: 51 bases, in frame from the first base. The data were obtained in a study of cytomegalovirus exposure and HLA in healthy donors (dated by TCRdb to 2016 to 2017). In terms of the full investigation: The roughly 700 repertoires of the first cohort and the roughly 120 validation repertoires were produced on the same platform, according to a later analysis. The study aimed to test whether cataloging public T cell receptors could reveal signatures of past pathogen exposure. A separate validation cohort of 90 to 150 different subjects was used in addition to the 666-subject first cohort. To predict cytomegalovirus infection status, the study combined high-throughput TCR immunosequencing, statistical association of individual TCRs with disease status, and machine learning. What the study reported, not specific to this receptor: Most TCR sequences were seen in very few donors, while some public TCRs were found in many individuals. The classifier was reported to diagnose cytomegalovirus status with high specificity and sensitivity in both the original and validation cohorts. A total of 150 or so TCR beta chains were listed by the study as associated with cytomegalovirus. In vitro tests confirmed that a few of the cytomegalovirus-associated TCR beta chains recognize cytomegalovirus antigens. Subsequent analysis determined that TCRs grouped into clusters in the first cohort also showed a tendency toward co-occurrence across the 120 validation repertoires, and approximately 94% of cluster scores exceeded 0. The authors suggested that the approach could potentially be generalized to other disease states and immunological phenotypes. A later analysis lacked HLA typing for the validation cohort, so it scored co-occurrence in that cohort across all 110 or so repertoires.

The sample was PBMCs. The receptor's source is a man aged 25-45 years in good health and CMV-seronegative. This sequence uses TRBV18 and TRBJ2-3, with TRBD2 as a weak D call on 6 bases. CDR3 reads: CASSPLVIAGSTDTQYF. The nucleotide sequence reads as follows: TGTGCCAGCTCACCTCTGGTTATTGCGGGGAGCACAGATACGCAGTATTTT.